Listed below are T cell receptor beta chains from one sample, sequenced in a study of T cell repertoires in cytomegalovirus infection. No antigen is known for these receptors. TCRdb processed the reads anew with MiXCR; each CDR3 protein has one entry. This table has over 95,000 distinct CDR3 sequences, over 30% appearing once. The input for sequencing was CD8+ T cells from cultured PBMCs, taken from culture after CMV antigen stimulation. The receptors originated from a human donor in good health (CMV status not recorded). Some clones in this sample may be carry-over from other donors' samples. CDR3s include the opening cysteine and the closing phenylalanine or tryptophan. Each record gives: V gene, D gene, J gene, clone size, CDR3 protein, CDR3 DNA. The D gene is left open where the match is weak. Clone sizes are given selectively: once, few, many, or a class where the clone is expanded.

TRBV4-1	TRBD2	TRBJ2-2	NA	CASRRGANTGELFF	TGCGCCAGCAGGCGGGGGGCGAACACCGGGGAGCTGTTTTTT
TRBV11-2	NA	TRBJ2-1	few	CASSLDSQAIRDEQFF	TGTGCCAGCAGCTTAGATAGCCAGGCTATTAGGGATGAGCAGTTCTTC
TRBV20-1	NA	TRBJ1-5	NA	CSAFPQGHSNQPQHF	TGCAGTGCTTTTCCCCAGGGTCATAGCAATCAGCCCCAGCATTTT
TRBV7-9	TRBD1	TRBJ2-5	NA	CASKAGDRGRAETQYF	TGTGCCAGCAAAGCGGGGGACAGGGGGCGCGCGGAGACCCAGTACTTC
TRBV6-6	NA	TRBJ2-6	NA	CASSYSGGDVLGANVLTF	TGTGCCAGCAGTTACTCCGGGGGCGACGTCCTTGGGGCCAACGTCCTGACTTTC
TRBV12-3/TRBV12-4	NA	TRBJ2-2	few	CASSLPGRRYTGELFF	TGTGCCAGCAGTTTACCGGGGCGCCGTTACACCGGGGAGCTGTTTTTT
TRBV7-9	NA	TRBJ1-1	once	CARSLGGVTEAFF	TGTGCCAGAAGCTTAGGGGGTGTCACTGAAGCTTTCTTT
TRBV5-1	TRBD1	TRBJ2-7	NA	CASSFIQGDLYEQYF	TGCGCCAGCAGCTTTATACAGGGGGATCTCTACGAGCAGTACTTC
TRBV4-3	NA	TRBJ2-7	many	CASSQDLGRGYEQYF	TGCGCCAGCAGCCAAGATCTGGGCAGGGGCTACGAGCAGTACTTC
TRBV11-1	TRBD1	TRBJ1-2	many	CASSLGRGPSGYTF	TGTGCCAGCAGCTTGGGCAGGGGGCCAAGTGGCTACACCTTC
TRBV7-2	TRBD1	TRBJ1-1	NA	CASERGQGNTEAFF	TGTGCCAGCGAGCGAGGACAGGGGAACACTGAAGCTTTCTTT
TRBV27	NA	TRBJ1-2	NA	CASSWGKTYGYTF	TGTGCCAGCAGTTGGGGTAAAACCTATGGCTACACCTTC
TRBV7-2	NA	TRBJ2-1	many	CASSTLASSYNEQFF	TGTGCCAGCAGCACCTTAGCGAGCTCCTACAATGAGCAGTTCTTC
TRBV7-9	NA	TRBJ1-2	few	CASSTGRSNYGYTF	TGTGCCAGCAGCACCGGACGGTCTAACTATGGCTACACCTTC
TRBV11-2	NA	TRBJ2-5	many	CASSLGVGGGLQETQYF	TGTGCCAGCAGCTTAGGAGTGGGCGGGGGCCTCCAAGAGACCCAGTACTTC
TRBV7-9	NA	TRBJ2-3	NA	CASSLVRGVSLNTQYF	TGTGCCAGCAGCTTAGTGCGGGGTGTGAGCTTAAATACGCAGTATTTT
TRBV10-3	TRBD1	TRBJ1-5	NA	CATHTGDSNQPQHF	TGTGCCACCCACACAGGGGACAGCAATCAGCCCCAGCATTTT
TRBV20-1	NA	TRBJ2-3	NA	CSARDRETVLAWTDTQYF	TGCAGTGCTAGAGATAGGGAGACAGTCCTAGCGTGGACAGATACGCAGTATTTT
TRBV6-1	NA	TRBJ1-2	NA	CASSDPVFDGYTF	TGTGCCAGCAGTGACCCAGTTTTCGATGGCTACACCTTC
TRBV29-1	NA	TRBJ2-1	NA	CSASPAGSIRDYNEQFF	TGCAGCGCCTCCCCCGCGGGGTCGATTCGCGACTACAATGAGCAGTTCTTC
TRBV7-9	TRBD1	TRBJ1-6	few	CASSGPGQVNSPLHF	TGTGCCAGCAGCGGACCGGGACAGGTCAATTCACCCCTCCACTTT
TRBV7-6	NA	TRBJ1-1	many	CASSLASWAGGGTDEAFF	TGTGCCAGCAGCTTAGCTTCCTGGGCTGGGGGGGGAACTGATGAAGCTTTCTTT
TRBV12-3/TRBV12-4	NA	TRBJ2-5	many	CASSLDVRTARETQYF	TGTGCCAGCAGTTTAGATGTGAGGACAGCCAGGGAGACCCAGTACTTC
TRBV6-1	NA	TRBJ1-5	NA	CASSEPPGLTIREPQHF	TGTGCCAGCAGTGAACCCCCGGGACTTACAATCAGAGAGCCCCAGCATTTT
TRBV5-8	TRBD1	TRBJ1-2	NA	CASSLTGTGISYGYTF	TGTGCCAGCAGTCTCACCGGGACAGGAATTTCCTATGGCTACACCTTC
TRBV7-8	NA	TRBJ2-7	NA	CASSLALSETTKQYF	TGTGCCAGCAGCTTAGCGCTGTCAGAGACTACGAAGCAGTACTTC
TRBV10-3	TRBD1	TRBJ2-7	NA	CAISGDRRTYEQYF	TGTGCCATCAGCGGGGACAGAAGAACCTACGAGCAGTACTTC
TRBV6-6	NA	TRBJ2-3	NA	CASKKSREMSTDTQYF	TGTGCCAGCAAAAAGTCACGGGAAATGAGCACAGATACGCAGTATTTT
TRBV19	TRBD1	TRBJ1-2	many	CASSEPGQGALGDYGYTF	TGTGCCAGTAGTGAACCGGGACAGGGGGCGCTTGGGGACTATGGCTACACCTTC
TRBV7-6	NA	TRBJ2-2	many	CASSLAEAEGGELFF	TGTGCCAGCAGCTTAGCCGAGGCCGAGGGCGGGGAGCTGTTTTTT
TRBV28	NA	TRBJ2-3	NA	CASSRTASTDTQYF	TGTGCCAGCAGTCGTACCGCTAGCACAGATACGCAGTATTTT
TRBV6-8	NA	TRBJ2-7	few	CASSYNAYEQYF	TGTGCCAGCAGTTACAATGCCTACGAGCAGTACTTC
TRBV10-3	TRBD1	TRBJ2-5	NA	CAISEGTGGWETQYF	TGTGCCATCAGTGAGGGGACAGGGGGCTGGGAGACCCAGTACTTC
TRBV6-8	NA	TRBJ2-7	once	CASSVSTGASYEQYF	TGTGCCAGCAGTGTGTCTACGGGGGCCTCCTACGAGCAGTACTTC
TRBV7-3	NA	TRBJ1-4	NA	CASSSQGGYEKLFF	TGTGCCAGCAGCTCACAGGGAGGCTATGAAAAACTGTTTTTT
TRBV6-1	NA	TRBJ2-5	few	CASRPEGSSIRETQYF	TGTGCCAGCAGACCGGAGGGCAGTTCAATTCGAGAGACCCAGTACTTC
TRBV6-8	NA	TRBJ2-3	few	CASRRRMQSTDTQYF	TGTGCCAGCAGACGGAGGATGCAGTCCACAGATACGCAGTATTTT
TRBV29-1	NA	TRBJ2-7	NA	CSVAVGDGYEQYF	TGCAGCGTTGCGGTGGGGGACGGCTACGAGCAGTACTTC
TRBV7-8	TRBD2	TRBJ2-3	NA	CASSHTGTSADTQYF	TGTGCCAGCAGCCACACCGGGACTAGTGCAGATACGCAGTATTTT
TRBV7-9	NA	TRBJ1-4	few	CASSSAEMGPNEKLFF	TGTGCCAGCAGCTCCGCAGAAATGGGACCTAATGAAAAACTGTTTTTT